These 5 T cell receptor beta chains share one sample of origin, sequenced in a study of T cells in Graves' hyperthyroidism and ophthalmopathy. The CDR3 regions of TCR beta were amplified from RNA transcripts. RT-PCR in the first round (using the HTBI primer set) targeted the TCR CDR3. TCRdb analysed the multiplex PCR reads with MiXCR anew, one entry per CDR3 protein. Here the sample spans some 580,000 distinct CDR3 sequences, about a sixth being singletons. The sample was blood. These TCRs come from a middle-aged woman with Graves' ophthalmopathy.

Ten or more counts support this clonotype. The chain carries TRBV3-1 and TRBJ2-3; D not certain. V gave up 1 base and J gave up 6 bases, with 8 bases separating them. The germline V gene has CDR1 LGHDT and CDR2 YNNKEL (reference sequence). This CDR3 spans 13 amino acids. CDR3 nucleotides: TGTGCCAGCAGCCAAGGGTACGTTGATACGCAGTATTTT. This sequence encodes CASSQGYVDTQYF.

This clonotype was found many times. This sequence joins TRBV3-1 and TRBJ1-1; the D is unclear. V shed 2 bases and J shed 10 bases, with 14 bases lying between them. The CDR3 covers 13 residues. In germline, CDR1 is LGHDT, CDR2 YNNKEL (reference sequence). The CDR3 bases are TGTGCCAGCAGCCAATCAGCCCCCCGGGCAGCTTTCTTT. It encodes CASSQSAPRAAFF.

This clonotype was counted only a few times. The chain is built from TRBV7-9 and TRBJ2-7, with D perhaps being TRBD1 or TRBD2 (5 bases each). The CDR3 totals 14 residues. The germline CDR1 and CDR2 sequences are SEHNR and FQNEAQ (reference sequence). With 2 bases removed from V and 4 bases from J, the gap between germline ends came to 12 bases. The CDR3: CASSLSGTKYEQYF. The DNA for the CDR3 is TGTGCCAGCAGCTTATCTGGGACCAAGTACGAGCAGTACTTC.

Ten or more counts support this clonotype. This chain uses TRBV18 with TRBJ1-5; TRBD1 matches 8 bases. The CDR3 consists of 14 residues. The germline V gene encodes CDR1 KGHSH and CDR2 LQKENI. V shed 3 bases and J 6 bases; nucleotides not matched to a gene: 4. The chain's CDR3 is CASSPDRVGQPQHF. In DNA form, the CDR3 reads TGTGCCAGCTCACCGGACAGGGTGGGTCAGCCCCAGCATTTT.

This clonotype was seen a few times. The V and J genes are TRBV10-3 and TRBJ1-2; a possible D gene is TRBD1 (6 bases). The germline gives CDR1 ENHRY, CDR2 SYGVKD. Trimming took 3 bases from V and 4 from J, leaving 12 bases between them. This CDR3 is built from 14 residues. CDR3 sequence: CAISDVGGSYGYTF. In nucleotides, the CDR3 is TGTGCCATCAGTGATGTCGGGGGCTCCTATGGCTACACCTTC.